This TCR beta chain is drawn from a study of CD8 T cells in Susac syndrome. CDR3 length: 16 amino acids. The V gene lost 4 bases and the J gene lost 4 bases, with 20 bases spanning the gap. CDR1 and CDR2 from the germline V gene are SGHKS and YYEKEE (reference sequence). TCR beta from blood CD8+ and CD4+ T cells was sequenced. Negative isolation yielded CD4+ and CD8+ T cells, and FACS enriched TEMRA cells. RNA was extracted with the RNeasy kit, and a quantity of roughly 0.5 to 1 ug was reverse transcribed using random hexamers. TCR beta CDR3 was amplified by immunoSEQ covering 54 Vbeta and 13 Jbeta. TCRdb ran MiXCR on the immunoSEQ multiplex PCR reads and lists one entry per CDR3 protein. Of 400,000 to 550,000 distinct CDR3 sequences listed, roughly 85% are singletons.

The source is a human donor with multiple sclerosis. The chain links TRBV5-5 to TRBJ1-1; tentatively, D is TRBD1 (5 bases). The sequenced sample was CD8+ T cells from PBMCs. Written as DNA, the CDR3 is TGTGCCAGCAGCCCGGGGCCCGGGGGGGTAAGCACTGAAGCTTTCTTT. Its translation is CASSPGPGGVSTEAFF.